The 29 T cell receptor beta chains given below trace back to one sample, sequenced in a study of T cell responses to AZD1222 COVID-19 vaccine. Using immunoSEQ multiplex PCR, the repertoire was profiled, and TCRdb retains in-frame clones only, with some absent. The data contain tens of thousands of clones, about 81% of them singletons. Sequencing used peripheral blood, obtained 28 days after the second AZD1222 dose. These TCRs come from an adult who received the AZD1222 COVID-19 vaccine.

The rearrangement links TRBV6-5 to TRBJ1-5; 7 bases fit TRBD1. The V gene's germline CDR1 is MNHEY and CDR2 SVGAGI. The CDR3 totals 15 residues. Unmatched junction bases numbered 7, after V lost 6 bases and J lost 2 bases. The CDR3 protein is CASSGDRNGNQPQHF. CDR3 DNA sequence: TGTGCCAGCAGCGGGGACAGAAATGGCAATCAGCCCCAGCATTTT.

Worth noting for this clone: The identical CDR3 is also encoded by other nucleotide sequences in the sample. J is TRBJ2-7 and V is TRBV18, with D hard to call. This CDR3 has 14 residues. V lost 0 bases and J lost 2, with 8 bases in between. Germline CDR1 KGHSH, CDR2 LQKENI. DNA for the CDR3: TGTGCCAGCTCACCACCCAGTCTTCCCTACGAGCAGTACTTC. Its protein is CASSPPSLPYEQYF.

The chain employs TRBV4-1 and TRBJ1-5, with D maybe TRBD1 (5 bases). The CDR3 sequence is 17 residues long. Germline-derived CDR1 and CDR2 are MGHRA and YSYEKL. V lost 5 bases to trimming and J lost 5 bases, with 22 bases between them. CDR3 sequence reads: CASSARLGDRYDQPQHF. The CDR3 region has the DNA TGCGCCAGCAGCGCCAGACTAGGGGATCGGTATGATCAGCCCCAGCATTTT.

This chain uses TRBV28 with TRBJ1-1; D gene unclear. Trimming removed 1 base from V and 1 base from J, with 10 bases in between. CDR1 is MDHEN, CDR2 SYDVKM, per germline. This CDR3 has 15 amino acids. The CDR3 coding sequence is TGTGCCAGCAGTTTATTTCAACAAACGAACACTGAAGCTTTCTTT. As protein: CASSLFQQTNTEAFF.

The J gene is TRBJ2-1, the V gene TRBV19, with 9 bases that match TRBD2. The CDR3 runs 14 residues. Germline lookup yields CDR1 LNHDA and CDR2 SQIVND (reference sequence). The trim removed 3 bases at V and 4 bases at J, leaving 1 base unmatched. The CDR3 protein is CASSMREGYNEQFF. CDR3 in DNA: TGTGCCAGTAGTATGCGGGAGGGATACAATGAGCAGTTCTTC.

The chain has TRBV11-2 and TRBJ1-5; D is perhaps TRBD1 (5 bases). Trimming cost V 5 bases and J 3 bases, with 8 bases left between them. The CDR3 is 13 amino acids. Germline V gene sequence: CDR1 SGHAT, CDR2 FQNNGV. CDR3 sequence: CASSRGYNQPQHF. The CDR3 DNA follows: TGTGCCAGCAGCCGGGGGTACAATCAGCCCCAGCATTTT.

This chain joins TRBV7-2 and TRBJ1-1; a possible D gene is TRBD1 (5 bases). This CDR3 spans 16 amino acids. CDR1 is SGHTA and CDR2 is FQGNSA in the germline V gene. Trimming took 2 bases from V and 3 from J, leaving 16 bases between them. CDR3 sequence: CASSLRAGTGDTEAFF. As DNA, the CDR3 is TGTGCCAGCAGCTTACGGGCAGGGACCGGGGACACTGAAGCTTTCTTT.

The genes are TRBV2 and TRBJ2-3; perhaps TRBD2 as D (5 bases). The CDR3 is made up of 16 amino acids. V gave up 6 bases and J gave up 0 bases, with 16 bases separating them. Per germline, CDR1 SNHLY and CDR2 FYNNEI. The CDR3 protein is CASRDGGVTSTDTQYF. As DNA, the CDR3 is TGTGCCAGCAGGGACGGAGGAGTTACTAGCACAGATACGCAGTATTTT.

This chain links TRBV30 with TRBJ1-1; tentative D call: TRBD1 (5 bases). With 2 bases removed from V and 4 bases from J, the gap between germline ends came to 11 bases. Germline CDR1 and CDR2: GTSNPN and SVGIG (reference sequence). The length of the CDR3 is 13 residues. Here the CDR3 DNA reads TGTGCCTGGAGTAGAGTACAGGTCACTGAAGCTTTCTTT. It translates to CAWSRVQVTEAFF.

J is TRBJ2-2 and V is TRBV6-2 or TRBV6-3; no clear D. Germline V gene lookup returns CDR1 MNHEY and CDR2 SVGEGT. This CDR3 spans 12 amino acids. Trimming removed 6 bases at V and 8 bases at J, with 10 bases between. CDR3 protein: CASSQGGGELFF. The DNA of the CDR3 is TGTGCCAGCAGCCAAGGCGGTGGGGAGCTGTTTTTT.

This clone was recorded only once. The chain uses TRBV7-9 and TRBJ1-1, with 7 bases lining up with TRBD1. The trim removed 5 bases at V and 2 bases at J, leaving 8 bases unmatched. CDR3 length equals 15 residues. Germline values: CDR1 SEHNR, CDR2 FQNEAQ (reference sequence). The DNA for the CDR3 is TGTGCCAGCAGCCCACTAGGGACAGCTAACACTGAAGCTTTCTTT. This translates into CASSPLGTANTEAFF.

This CDR3 reads CASSFTQTEKLFF. The CDR3 nucleotides are TGTGCCAGCAGTTTCACGCAAACGGAAAAACTGTTTTTT. The V and J genes are TRBV12-3 or TRBV12-4 and TRBJ1-4; D is ambiguous. CDR3 size: 13 residues. Trimming cost V 3 bases and J 8 bases, with 10 bases left between them.

The chain carries TRBV5-1 and TRBJ2-5, with D possibly being TRBD1 or TRBD2 (5 bases each). The CDR3 has 15 residues. Germline V gene lookup returns CDR1 SGHRS and CDR2 YFSETQ. V lost 0 bases and J 1 base, leaving 10 bases between the germline ends. CDR3 residues: CASSLAVGTQETQYF. The CDR3 bases are TGCGCCAGCAGCTTGGCAGTAGGGACCCAAGAGACCCAGTACTTC.

In its sample, this clone was seen a few times. CDR3: CASSGGTGGYSGANVLTF. The DNA for the CDR3 is TGTGCCAGCAGCGGCGGGACAGGGGGTTACTCTGGGGCCAACGTCCTGACTTTC. The chain combines TRBV9 with TRBJ2-6, with TRBD1 identical over 11 bases. The CDR3 is 18 amino acids. Germline values: CDR1 SGDLS, CDR2 YYNGEE. V was clipped by 3 bases and J by 0 bases; unmatched bases: 5. Complete variable domain (other parts from reference TRBV9 and TRBJ2-6): DSGVTQTPKHLITATGQRVTLRCSPRSGDLSVYWYQQSLDQGLQFLIQYYNGEERAKGNILERFSAQQFPDLHSELNLSSLELGDSALYFCASSGGTGGYSGANVLTFGAGSRLTVL.

The chain joins TRBV6-5 to TRBJ2-7; 11 nucleotides line up with TRBD2. Germline CDR1 MNHEY, CDR2 SVGAGI. V lost 5 bases, J lost 0 bases, and 3 bases stayed unmatched. CDR3 length: 15 amino acids. CDR3 protein: CASSRLAGPSYEQYF. For the CDR3, the DNA is TGTGCCAGCAGTAGACTAGCGGGACCCTCCTACGAGCAGTACTTC.

The chain has TRBV28 and TRBJ1-4, with D perhaps TRBD1 (5 bases). Germline V gene lookup returns CDR1 MDHEN and CDR2 SYDVKM. The CDR3 contains 14 residues. Between the trimmed V and J ends, which lost 1 base and 5 bases, there was a span of 8 bases. The CDR3 nucleotides read TGTGCCAGCAGTTTATCGACAGACAATGAAAAACTGTTTTTT. It specifies CASSLSTDNEKLFF.

This chain links TRBV7-2 with TRBJ1-1; possible D gene TRBD1, 5 bases. Germline loops: CDR1 SGHTA, CDR2 FQGNSA. V was cut by 5 bases and J by 4 bases, with 17 bases left in between. The CDR3 covers 15 residues. The CDR3 reads CASSLQSGGTTEAFF. The CDR3 DNA reads as TGTGCCAGCAGCCTACAATCCGGGGGGACCACTGAAGCTTTCTTT.

The rearrangement links TRBV6-2 or TRBV6-3 to TRBJ1-5; tentatively, D is TRBD1 (5 bases). The CDR3 runs 13 residues. V was trimmed by 7 bases and J by 6 bases, leaving 13 bases between them. Germline assignment: CDR1 MNHEY and CDR2 SVGEGT. The CDR3 reads CASTPLGGQPQHF. CDR3 sequence (DNA): TGTGCCAGCACCCCCCTGGGGGGTCAGCCCCAGCATTTT.

This rearrangement joins TRBV14 to TRBJ2-1; the match to TRBD2 covers 12 bases. Looked up from germline, CDR1 is SGHDN and CDR2 is FVKESK. Losses at the gene ends were 1 base for V and 6 bases for J; bases not matched to a gene: 1. The CDR3 is 15 amino acids. The DNA for the CDR3 is TGTGCCAGCAGCCAAGGGACTAGCGGGGCCAATGAGCAGTTCTTC. It yields the protein CASSQGTSGANEQFF.

The chain has TRBV3-1 (or the pseudogene TRBV3-2) and TRBJ2-5, with 7 bases fitting TRBD1. The CDR3 runs to 17 residues. The trim removed 1 base at V and 4 bases at J, leaving 12 bases unmatched. Looked up from germline, CDR1 is LGHDT and CDR2 is YNNKEL (reference sequence). DNA for the CDR3: TGTGCCAGCAGCCAAGCCCATCAAACAGGGGTGCGAGAGACCCAGTACTTC. Translated, it gives CASSQAHQTGVRETQYF.

J is TRBJ2-7 and V is TRBV6-6; 7 bases agree with TRBD1. The germline V gene encodes CDR1 MNHNY and CDR2 SVGAGI (reference sequence). This CDR3 region has 12 residues. Trimming cost V 5 bases and J 5 bases; bases outside gene matches: 3. The CDR3 here is CASSPGTDEQYF. The CDR3 nucleotides read TGTGCCAGCAGTCCAGGGACAGACGAGCAGTACTTC.

The chain employs TRBV13 and TRBJ1-3; D is perhaps TRBD1 (5 bases). CDR1 and CDR2 (germline): PRHDT, FYEKMQ (reference sequence). The CDR3 spans 15 residues. The ends were cut back, 5 bases at V and 4 bases at J, with 15 bases in the middle. CDR3 amino acids: CASSRTPRDGNTIYF. For the CDR3, the DNA is TGTGCCAGCAGCCGAACCCCCAGGGACGGAAACACCATATATTTT.

In its sample, this clone was seen a few times. The chain couples TRBV7-2 to TRBJ1-6; 7 positions match TRBD1. Germline assignment: CDR1 SGHTA and CDR2 FQGNSA. The length of the CDR3 is 15 residues. V lost 5 bases to trimming and J lost 9 bases; unmatched junction nucleotides: 10. For the CDR3, the DNA is TGTGCCAGCAGCCCCCAGGGGGGCCCGGGTTCACCCCTCCACTTT. It translates to CASSPQGGPGSPLHF.

The chain uses TRBV5-1 and TRBJ1-4; possibly TRBD1 for D (5 bases). The germline gives CDR1 SGHRS, CDR2 YFSETQ. Trimming removed 1 base at V and 4 bases at J, with 11 bases between. This CDR3 spans 15 amino acids. This CDR3 reads CASSLWGSINEKLFF. In DNA, the CDR3 is TGCGCCAGCAGCTTGTGGGGGAGTATTAATGAAAAACTGTTTTTT.

The J gene is TRBJ2-7, the V gene TRBV14; 7 positions agree with TRBD1. Trimming at V came to 4 bases and at J to 1 base, leaving 7 bases not matched to a gene. The CDR3 runs 15 residues. Germline V gives CDR1 SGHDN, CDR2 FVKESK. CDR3 nucleotide sequence: TGTGCCAGCAGCCGAGAGACAGGGTATTCCTACGAGCAGTACTTC. This sequence encodes CASSRETGYSYEQYF.

In this sample, this clone turned up once. V is TRBV4-3 and J is TRBJ1-3; no clear D. This CDR3 has 16 residues. Germline-derived CDR1 and CDR2 are LGHNA and YSLEER. V gave up 0 bases and J gave up 0 bases, with 9 bases separating them. The CDR3 spells CASSQDQWSSGNTIYF. In DNA form, the CDR3 reads TGCGCCAGCAGCCAAGATCAATGGAGCTCTGGAAACACCATATATTTT.

This clone is large by share. This chain uses TRBV18 with TRBJ2-7; unclear D gene. Germline CDR1 reads KGHSH; CDR2 reads LQKENI. CDR3 length: 12 residues. Trimming pared 3 bases from V and 2 bases from J, leaving 5 bases between. The CDR3 sequence is CASSPVPYEQYF. The CDR3, as DNA: TGTGCCAGCTCACCCGTGCCCTACGAGCAGTACTTC.

This CDR3 reads CASSPTQGLAGGGIVYEQYF. CDR3 nucleotide sequence: TGTGCCAGCAGCCCCACCCAAGGACTAGCGGGAGGGGGTATAGTTTACGAGCAGTACTTC. This sequence joins TRBV9 and TRBJ2-7; 15 bases agree with TRBD2. V was pared by 4 bases and J by 4 bases, with 18 bases of the junction left unmatched. Germline-derived CDR1 and CDR2 are SGDLS and YYNGEE. This CDR3 is built from 20 residues.

V is TRBV10-2 and J is TRBJ2-3; no firm D call. V lost 7 bases, J lost 2 bases, and 13 bases lay in between. This CDR3 comprises 14 residues. From germline, CDR1 is WSHSY and CDR2 SAAADI. CDR3 nucleotides: TGCGCCAGCATATCCGTCCTATTCACAGATACGCAGTATTTT. It is translated as CASISVLFTDTQYF.